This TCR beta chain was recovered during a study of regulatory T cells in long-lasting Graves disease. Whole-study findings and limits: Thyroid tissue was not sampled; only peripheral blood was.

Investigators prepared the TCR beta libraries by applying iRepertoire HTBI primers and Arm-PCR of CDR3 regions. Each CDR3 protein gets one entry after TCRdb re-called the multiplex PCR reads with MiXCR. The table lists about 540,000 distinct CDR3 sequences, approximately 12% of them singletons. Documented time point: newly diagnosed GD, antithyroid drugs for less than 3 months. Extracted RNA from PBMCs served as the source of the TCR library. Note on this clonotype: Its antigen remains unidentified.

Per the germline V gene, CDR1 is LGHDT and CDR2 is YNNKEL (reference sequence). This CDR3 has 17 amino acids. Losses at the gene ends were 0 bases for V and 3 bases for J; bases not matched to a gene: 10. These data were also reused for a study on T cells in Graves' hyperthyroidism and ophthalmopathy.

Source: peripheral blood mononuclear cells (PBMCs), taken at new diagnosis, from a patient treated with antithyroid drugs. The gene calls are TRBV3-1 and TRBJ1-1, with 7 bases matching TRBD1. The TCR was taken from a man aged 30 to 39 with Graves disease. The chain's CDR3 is CASSQDLRQGIDTEAFF. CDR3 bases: TGTGCCAGCAGCCAAGATCTGCGACAGGGAATAGACACTGAAGCTTTCTTT.